This T cell receptor beta chain was obtained from a study of T cells in Graves' hyperthyroidism and ophthalmopathy. Study-level points and caveats: Ophthalmopathy and stable hyperthyroidism were separated by a 13 V-J model.

Clinical symptoms, serum thyroxine, TRAb, thyroid ultrasound and orbital computed tomography informed diagnoses. From 8.5 to 10 ml of fresh peripheral blood, PBMCs were isolated. Authors of the study amplified TCR beta CDR3 regions from RNA transcripts. A set of HTBI primers served as the primers for a first-round RT-PCR of the TCR CDR3. TCRdb used MiXCR to reprocess the multiplex PCR reads, holding one entry per CDR3 protein. Found here are about 350,000 distinct CDR3 sequences, approximately 15% of them singletons; the top ten hold about 22%. This clonotype showed up many times. Antigen specificity is unknown. The CDR3 spans 10 residues. With 7 bases removed from V and 7 bases from J, the gap between germline ends came to 5 bases. Germline V gives CDR1 MNHNS, CDR2 SASEGT.

The sequence came from a woman aged 25-40 years with Graves' hyperthyroidism. This rearrangement joins TRBV6-1 to TRBJ1-5; D not certain. Sequenced: blood. The CDR3 spells CASIRQPQHF. The CDR3 coding sequence is TGTGCCAGCATACGCCAGCCCCAGCATTTT.